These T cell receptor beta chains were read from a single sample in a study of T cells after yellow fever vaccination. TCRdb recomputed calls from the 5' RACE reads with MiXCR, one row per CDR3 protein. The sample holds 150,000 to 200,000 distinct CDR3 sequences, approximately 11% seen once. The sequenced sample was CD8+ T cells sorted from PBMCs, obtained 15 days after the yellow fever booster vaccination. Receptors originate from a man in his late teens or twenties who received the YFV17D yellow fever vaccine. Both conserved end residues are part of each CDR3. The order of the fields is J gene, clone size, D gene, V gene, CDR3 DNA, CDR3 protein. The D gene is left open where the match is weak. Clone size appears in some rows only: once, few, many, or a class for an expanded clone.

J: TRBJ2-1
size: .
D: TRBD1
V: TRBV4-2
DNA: TGTGCCAGCAGCCAAGATGGGTGGCAGGGGGCTTACAATGAGCAGTTCTTC
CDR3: CASSQDGWQGAYNEQFF

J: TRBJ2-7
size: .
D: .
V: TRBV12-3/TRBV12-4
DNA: TGTGCCAGCAGTTTTGGCAACTCTTACGAGCAGTACTTC
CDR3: CASSFGNSYEQYF

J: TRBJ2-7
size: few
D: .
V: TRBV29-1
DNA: TGCAGCGCCCAAGGGGGGGGCTCCTACGAGCAGTACTTC
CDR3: CSAQGGGSYEQYF

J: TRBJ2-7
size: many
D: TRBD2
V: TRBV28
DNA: TGTGCCAGCCTCGAAGCGGGGGGACGGCCTACGGAGCAGTACTTC
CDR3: CASLEAGGRPTEQYF

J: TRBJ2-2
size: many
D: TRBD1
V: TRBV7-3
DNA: TGTGCCAGCAGCTTAACGTTAGGGACAGCCTGGGCCGGGGAGCTGTTTTTT
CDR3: CASSLTLGTAWAGELFF

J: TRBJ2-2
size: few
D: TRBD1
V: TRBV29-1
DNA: TGCAGCGTCGGCCGGACAGGGGGCGGGGAGCTGTTTTTT
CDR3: CSVGRTGGGELFF

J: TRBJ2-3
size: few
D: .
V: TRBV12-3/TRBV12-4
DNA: TGTGCCAGCAGTTTCCTGGCGGGGCAGACAGATACGCAGTATTTT
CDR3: CASSFLAGQTDTQYF

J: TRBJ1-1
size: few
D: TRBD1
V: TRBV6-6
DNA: TGTGCCAGCACTACCATCCGGACAGGAGGCACTGAAGCTTTCTTT
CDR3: CASTTIRTGGTEAFF

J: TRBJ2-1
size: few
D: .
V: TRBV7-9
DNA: TGTGCCAGCAGCTTAGCTTCAGGGCCCGTCTACAATGAGCAGTTCTTC
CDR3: CASSLASGPVYNEQFF

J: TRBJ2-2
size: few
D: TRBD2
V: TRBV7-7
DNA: TGTGCCAGCAGCTTAGGGCCTAGCGGGGGCCCCGGTCGCGGGGAGCTGTTTTTT
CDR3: CASSLGPSGGPGRGELFF

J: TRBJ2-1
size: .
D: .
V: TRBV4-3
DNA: TGCGCCAGCAGCCAAGTCCCCCCGGCTTCCGCTAATGAGCAGTTCTTC
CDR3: CASSQVPPASANEQFF

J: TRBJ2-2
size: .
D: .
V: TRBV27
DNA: TGTGCCAGCAGCCCGGGACGGTTCAACACCGGGGAGCTGTTTTTT
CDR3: CASSPGRFNTGELFF

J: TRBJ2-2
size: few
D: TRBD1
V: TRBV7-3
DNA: TGTGCCAGCAGCGTAACACCGGGACAGGGGGTAAACGGGGAGCCGTTTTTT
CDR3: CASSVTPGQGVNGEPFF

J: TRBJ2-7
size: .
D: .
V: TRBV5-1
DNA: TGCGCCAGCAGCTTTTTGCGGACGGACTACGAGCAGTACTTC
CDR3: CASSFLRTDYEQYF

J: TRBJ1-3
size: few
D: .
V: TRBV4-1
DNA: TGCGCCAGCAGCCCCCAAGGCCGCTACTCTGGAAACACCATATATTTT
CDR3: CASSPQGRYSGNTIYF

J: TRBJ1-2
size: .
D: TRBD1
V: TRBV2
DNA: TGTGCCAGCGCTGACAGGGAGTACTATGGCTACACCTTC
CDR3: CASADREYYGYTF

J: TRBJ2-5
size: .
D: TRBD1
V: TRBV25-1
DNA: TGTGCCAGCAGTGAGGACAGGGAGCAAGAGACCCAGTACTTC
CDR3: CASSEDREQETQYF

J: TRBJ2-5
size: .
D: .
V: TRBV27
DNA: TGTGCCAGCACCCGGGGGGAGACCCAGTACTTC
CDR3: CASTRGETQYF

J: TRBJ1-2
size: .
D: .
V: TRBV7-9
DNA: TGTGCCAGCAGCTTCATTCCGGGGCAGGCCAACTATGGCTACACCTTC
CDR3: CASSFIPGQANYGYTF

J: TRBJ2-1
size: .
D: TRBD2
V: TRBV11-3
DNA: TGTGCCAGCAGCTACGGACTAGCGGGGGGGCCCTACAATGAGCAGTTCTTC
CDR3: CASSYGLAGGPYNEQFF

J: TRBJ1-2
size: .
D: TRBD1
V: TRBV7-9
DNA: TGTGCCAGCAGCTTCCCAGGGGGCTATGGCTACACCTTC
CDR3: CASSFPGGYGYTF

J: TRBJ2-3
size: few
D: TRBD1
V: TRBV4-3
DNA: TGCGCCAGCAGCCAAGATCGACAGGGAGCAGATACGCAGTATTTT
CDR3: CASSQDRQGADTQYF

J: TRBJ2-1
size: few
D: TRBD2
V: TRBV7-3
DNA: TGTGCCAGCAGCTCCTTCGGACTAGCGGGGGGGAGGGACAATGAGCAGTTCTTC
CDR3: CASSSFGLAGGRDNEQFF

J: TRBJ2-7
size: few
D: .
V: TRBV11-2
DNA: TGTGCCAGCAGCTTAGTGGGAACGGTCTACGAGCAGTACTTC
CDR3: CASSLVGTVYEQYF

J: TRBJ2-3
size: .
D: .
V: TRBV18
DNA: TGTGCCAGCTCACCGGAGAGGGGAACAGATACGCAGTATTTT
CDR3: CASSPERGTDTQYF

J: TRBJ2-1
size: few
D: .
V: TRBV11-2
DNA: TGTGCCAGCAGCTTACCCGGGGCCTACAATGAGCAGTTCTTC
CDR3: CASSLPGAYNEQFF

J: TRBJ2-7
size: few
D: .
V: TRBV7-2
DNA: TGTGCCAGCAGCTCGTACCCAGGGTACGAGCAGTACTTC
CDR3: CASSSYPGYEQYF

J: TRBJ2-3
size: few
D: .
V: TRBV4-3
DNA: TGCGCCAGCAGCCAACTACTGGGGGGAGGAACAGATACGCAGTATTTT
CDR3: CASSQLLGGGTDTQYF

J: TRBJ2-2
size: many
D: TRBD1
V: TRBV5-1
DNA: TGCGCCAGCAGCTGGACCGAGGGGGCGATAACCGGGGAGCTGTTTTTT
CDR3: CASSWTEGAITGELFF

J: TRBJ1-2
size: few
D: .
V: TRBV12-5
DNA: TGTGCTAGTGGTTTGTTGGCAAAAACTAACTATGGCTACACCTTC
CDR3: CASGLLAKTNYGYTF